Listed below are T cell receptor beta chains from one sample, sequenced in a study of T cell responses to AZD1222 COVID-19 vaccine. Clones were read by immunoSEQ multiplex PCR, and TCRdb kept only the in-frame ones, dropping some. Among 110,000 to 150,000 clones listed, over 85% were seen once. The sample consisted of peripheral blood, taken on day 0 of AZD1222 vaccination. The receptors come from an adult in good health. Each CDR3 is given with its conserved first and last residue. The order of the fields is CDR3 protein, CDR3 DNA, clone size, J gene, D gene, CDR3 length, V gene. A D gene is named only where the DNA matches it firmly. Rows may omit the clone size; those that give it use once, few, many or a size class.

cdr3_aa: CASSPVRRNSPLHF
cdr3_nt: TGTGCCAGTAGTCCCGTCAGGAGAAATTCACCCCTCCACTTT
clone_size: NA
j_call: TRBJ1-6
d_call: NA
cdr3_length: 14
v_call: TRBV19

cdr3_aa: CSALLSSEQFF
cdr3_nt: TGCAGTGCCCTCCTTTCATCTGAGCAGTTCTTC
clone_size: NA
j_call: TRBJ2-1
d_call: NA
cdr3_length: 11
v_call: TRBV20-1

cdr3_aa: CASSIKGQPNEKLFF
cdr3_nt: TGTGCCAGTAGTATTAAAGGACAGCCTAATGAAAAACTGTTTTTT
clone_size: NA
j_call: TRBJ1-4
d_call: NA
cdr3_length: 15
v_call: TRBV19

cdr3_aa: CASSVGPRDRTREQYF
cdr3_nt: TGTGCCAGCAGCGTAGGCCCCCGGGACAGAACAAGGGAGCAGTACTTC
clone_size: NA
j_call: TRBJ2-7
d_call: TRBD1
cdr3_length: 16
v_call: TRBV9

cdr3_aa: CASSLGSGRAHEQFF
cdr3_nt: TGCGCCAGCAGCTTGGGTAGCGGGAGGGCCCATGAGCAGTTCTTC
clone_size: NA
j_call: TRBJ2-1
d_call: TRBD2
cdr3_length: 15
v_call: TRBV5-1

cdr3_aa: CADGDSYEQYF
cdr3_nt: TGTGCCGATGGCGACTCCTACGAGCAGTACTTC
clone_size: NA
j_call: TRBJ2-7
d_call: NA
cdr3_length: 11
v_call: TRBV2

cdr3_aa: CASSQEPGGNYGYTF
cdr3_nt: TGTGCCAGCAGCCAAGAACCAGGGGGTAACTATGGCTACACCTTC
clone_size: NA
j_call: TRBJ1-2
d_call: TRBD1
cdr3_length: 15
v_call: TRBV4-2

cdr3_aa: CASSYRAKGLVPNEQFF
cdr3_nt: TGTGCCAGCAGCTACCGGGCCAAAGGATTAGTTCCCAATGAGCAGTTCTTC
clone_size: NA
j_call: TRBJ2-1
d_call: NA
cdr3_length: 17
v_call: TRBV5-5

cdr3_aa: CASSLPDSTDTQYF
cdr3_nt: TGCGCCAGCAGCTTGCCCGATAGCACAGATACGCAGTATTTT
clone_size: NA
j_call: TRBJ2-3
d_call: NA
cdr3_length: 14
v_call: TRBV5-1

cdr3_aa: CATSEWRVEGETQYF
cdr3_nt: TGTGCCACCAGTGAGTGGAGGGTGGAGGGAGAGACCCAGTACTTC
clone_size: few
j_call: TRBJ2-5
d_call: NA
cdr3_length: 15
v_call: TRBV24-1

cdr3_aa: CASSRRGQTDGYTF
cdr3_nt: TGTGCCAGCAGCCGCAGGGGGCAAACTGATGGCTACACCTTC
clone_size: NA
j_call: TRBJ1-2
d_call: TRBD1
cdr3_length: 14
v_call: TRBV5-4

cdr3_aa: CASSEVFETNEKLFF
cdr3_nt: TGCGCCAGCAGTGAGGTCTTCGAAACTAATGAAAAACTGTTTTTT
clone_size: NA
j_call: TRBJ1-4
d_call: NA
cdr3_length: 15
v_call: TRBV10-2

cdr3_aa: CASSLPRGGGTEAFF
cdr3_nt: TGTGCCAGCAGCTTACCGAGAGGGGGGGGCACTGAAGCTTTCTTT
clone_size: NA
j_call: TRBJ1-1
d_call: NA
cdr3_length: 15
v_call: TRBV11-2

cdr3_aa: CASSIRTSGFYEQYF
cdr3_nt: TGTGCCAGTAGTATCCGGACTAGCGGTTTTTACGAGCAGTACTTC
clone_size: NA
j_call: TRBJ2-7
d_call: TRBD2
cdr3_length: 15
v_call: TRBV19

cdr3_aa: CASSFGTGPDHEQYF
cdr3_nt: TGTGCCAGTAGCTTCGGAACAGGACCCGACCACGAGCAGTACTTC
clone_size: once
j_call: TRBJ2-7
d_call: NA
cdr3_length: 15
v_call: TRBV19

cdr3_aa: CASRPGMNTEAFF
cdr3_nt: TGTGCCAGCAGGCCAGGGATGAACACTGAAGCTTTCTTT
clone_size: few
j_call: TRBJ1-1
d_call: NA
cdr3_length: 13
v_call: TRBV6-5

cdr3_aa: CASSPRTGEMGEQYF
cdr3_nt: TGTGCCAGCAGCCCTCGGACAGGGGAAATGGGCGAGCAGTACTTC
clone_size: once
j_call: TRBJ2-7
d_call: TRBD1
cdr3_length: 15
v_call: TRBV7-9

cdr3_aa: CASSSQGSSYNEQFF
cdr3_nt: TGCGCCAGCAGCTCCCAGGGGAGCTCCTACAATGAGCAGTTCTTC
clone_size: NA
j_call: TRBJ2-1
d_call: NA
cdr3_length: 15
v_call: TRBV5-1

cdr3_aa: CASTQGQGLNTEAFF
cdr3_nt: TGTGCCAGCACCCAAGGGCAGGGGTTGAACACTGAAGCTTTCTTT
clone_size: NA
j_call: TRBJ1-1
d_call: NA
cdr3_length: 15
v_call: TRBV11-1

cdr3_aa: CASSLGAGGYTGELFF
cdr3_nt: TGTGCCAGCAGCTTAGGGGCAGGGGGATACACCGGGGAGCTGTTTTTT
clone_size: few
j_call: TRBJ2-2
d_call: TRBD1
cdr3_length: 16
v_call: TRBV7-9

cdr3_aa: CASSLSGAGGLYEQYF
cdr3_nt: TGTGCCAGCAGCTTAAGTGGCGCGGGGGGCCTTTACGAGCAGTACTTC
clone_size: NA
j_call: TRBJ2-7
d_call: TRBD2
cdr3_length: 16
v_call: TRBV7-2

cdr3_aa: CAIRPGQGLYEQYF
cdr3_nt: TGTGCCATCAGGCCGGGACAGGGGTTATACGAGCAGTACTTC
clone_size: NA
j_call: TRBJ2-7
d_call: TRBD1
cdr3_length: 14
v_call: TRBV10-3

cdr3_aa: CASSLQGADYNEQFF
cdr3_nt: TGTGCCAGCAGCCTTCAGGGGGCTGATTACAATGAGCAGTTCTTC
clone_size: NA
j_call: TRBJ2-1
d_call: TRBD1
cdr3_length: 15
v_call: TRBV9

cdr3_aa: CASSLEGDVSGYTF
cdr3_nt: TGTGCCAGCAGCTTAGAGGGGGACGTTTCTGGCTACACCTTC
clone_size: once
j_call: TRBJ1-2
d_call: NA
cdr3_length: 14
v_call: TRBV7-9

cdr3_aa: CSVAGSGTQYF
cdr3_nt: TGCAGCGTTGCTGGGAGTGGGACCCAGTACTTC
clone_size: NA
j_call: TRBJ2-5
d_call: NA
cdr3_length: 11
v_call: TRBV29-1

cdr3_aa: CASSGGLAENNEQFF
cdr3_nt: TGTGCCAGCAGCGGGGGACTAGCTGAGAACAATGAGCAGTTCTTC
clone_size: NA
j_call: TRBJ2-1
d_call: TRBD2
cdr3_length: 15
v_call: TRBV28

cdr3_aa: CASSAAGTAKSSGANVLTF
cdr3_nt: TGTGCCAGCAGCGCGGCCGGGACAGCGAAAAGCTCTGGGGCCAACGTCCTGACTTTC
clone_size: NA
j_call: TRBJ2-6
d_call: TRBD1
cdr3_length: 19
v_call: TRBV11-3

cdr3_aa: CASSQNSGLGDEKLFF
cdr3_nt: TGTGCCAGCAGCCAAAACTCGGGGCTAGGGGATGAAAAACTGTTTTTT
clone_size: NA
j_call: TRBJ1-4
d_call: NA
cdr3_length: 16
v_call: TRBV3-1/TRBV3-2

cdr3_aa: CASSRGQTSSGANVLTF
cdr3_nt: TGTGCCAGCAGCCGGGGACAGACCAGCTCTGGGGCCAACGTCCTGACTTTC
clone_size: NA
j_call: TRBJ2-6
d_call: TRBD1
cdr3_length: 17
v_call: TRBV5-4